A selection of T cell receptor beta chains follows, all from one sample in a study of technical replicates of blood from a handful of donors. The method was immunoSEQ multiplex PCR; TCRdb's version includes in-frame clones alone and lacks a portion of them. The repertoire holds about 75,000 clones, with roughly 91% as singletons. The sequenced material came from T cells isolated from PBMCs. The receptors were gathered from a human donor in good health. Some clones in this sample may be carry-over from other donors' samples. The CDR3 runs from the conserved cysteine through the conserved F or W. A D gene is named only where the DNA matches it firmly. A row's size may be missing; if present it is once, few, many or a size class.

j_call: TRBJ2-1; clone_size: .; d_call: .; v_call: TRBV27; cdr3_nt: TGTGCCAGCAGTTTGATCCCTAGCGTTCCTACCTACAATGAGCAGTTCTTC; cdr3_aa: CASSLIPSVPTYNEQFF
j_call: TRBJ2-1; clone_size: .; d_call: .; v_call: TRBV10-3; cdr3_nt: TGTGCCATCAGTGGGGAGATCGGTTTAGAGCAGTTCTTC; cdr3_aa: CAISGEIGLEQFF
j_call: TRBJ1-1; clone_size: .; d_call: .; v_call: TRBV9; cdr3_nt: TGTGCCAGCAGCGTGGACGGGGTGTCAGCTTTCTTT; cdr3_aa: CASSVDGVSAFF
j_call: TRBJ2-7; clone_size: .; d_call: TRBD2; v_call: TRBV4-1; cdr3_nt: TGCGCCAGCAGCCAAATACTAGCGGCGTCCTACGAGCAGTACTTC; cdr3_aa: CASSQILAASYEQYF
j_call: TRBJ1-2; clone_size: .; d_call: TRBD1; v_call: TRBV6-5; cdr3_nt: TGTGCCAGCAGGGGGACAGGGGCAAGGGGCTACACCTTC; cdr3_aa: CASRGTGARGYTF
j_call: TRBJ2-7; clone_size: .; d_call: .; v_call: TRBV7-9; cdr3_nt: TGTGCCAGCAGCTTCGGGAACGAGCAGTACTTC; cdr3_aa: CASSFGNEQYF
j_call: TRBJ1-2; clone_size: .; d_call: .; v_call: TRBV6-1; cdr3_nt: TGTGCCAGCACCGATCGAAGACAGACCTTCTATGGCTACACCTTC; cdr3_aa: CASTDRRQTFYGYTF
j_call: TRBJ2-5; clone_size: once; d_call: .; v_call: TRBV9; cdr3_nt: TGTGCCAGCAGCGTAGGCCCAGCGGGCTTAGGGGAGACCCAGTACTTC; cdr3_aa: CASSVGPAGLGETQYF
j_call: TRBJ2-7; clone_size: once; d_call: TRBD1; v_call: TRBV6-5; cdr3_nt: TGTGCCAGCAGTTTATCCCGGGTAGGACAGGGCCACGAGCAGTACTTC; cdr3_aa: CASSLSRVGQGHEQYF
j_call: TRBJ1-2; clone_size: once; d_call: .; v_call: TRBV5-1; cdr3_nt: TGCGCCAGCAGCTTGACAGAGTGGTCCTATGGCTACACCTTC; cdr3_aa: CASSLTEWSYGYTF
j_call: TRBJ1-2; clone_size: .; d_call: .; v_call: TRBV7-6; cdr3_nt: TGTGCCAGCAGCCCACGGGGGGGGTGGGCGGAAAATGGCTACACCTTC; cdr3_aa: CASSPRGGWAENGYTF
j_call: TRBJ2-7; clone_size: .; d_call: TRBD2; v_call: TRBV5-1; cdr3_nt: TGCGCCAGCAGCTTGGTTACGGGAGGGCCCTCTCGCGAGCAGTACTTC; cdr3_aa: CASSLVTGGPSREQYF
j_call: TRBJ2-2; clone_size: .; d_call: .; v_call: TRBV6-4; cdr3_nt: TGTGCCAGCTGGAGGACGACCGGGGAGCTGTTTTTT; cdr3_aa: CASWRTTGELFF
j_call: TRBJ2-1; clone_size: .; d_call: TRBD2; v_call: TRBV7-9; cdr3_nt: TGTGCCAGCAGCCGGACTAGCGGTTACAATGAGCAGTTCTTC; cdr3_aa: CASSRTSGYNEQFF
j_call: TRBJ2-2; clone_size: few; d_call: TRBD2; v_call: TRBV11-1; cdr3_nt: TGTGCCAGCAGCTTCAGCGGGGGTGCGAACACCGGGGAGCTGTTTTTT; cdr3_aa: CASSFSGGANTGELFF
j_call: TRBJ2-5; clone_size: .; d_call: TRBD1; v_call: TRBV13; cdr3_nt: TGTGCCAGCAGCGGCACCGGGACAGGGACCGAGACCCAGTACTTC; cdr3_aa: CASSGTGTGTETQYF
j_call: TRBJ1-6; clone_size: .; d_call: .; v_call: TRBV2; cdr3_nt: TGTGCCAGCAATTGGTCAGGCCCGGAGGGGCCCCTCCACTTT; cdr3_aa: CASNWSGPEGPLHF
j_call: TRBJ2-7; clone_size: .; d_call: .; v_call: TRBV29-1; cdr3_nt: TGCAGCGTTACAGGGATGTTTGCCTACGAGCAGTACTTC; cdr3_aa: CSVTGMFAYEQYF
j_call: TRBJ2-2; clone_size: .; d_call: .; v_call: TRBV4-1; cdr3_nt: TGCGCCAGCAGCCAAGCGGACACCGGGGAGCTGTTTTTT; cdr3_aa: CASSQADTGELFF
j_call: TRBJ1-1; clone_size: once; d_call: TRBD1; v_call: TRBV27; cdr3_nt: TGTGCCAGCAGTTTATCGGGCAGGGGGTACACTGAAGCTTTCTTT; cdr3_aa: CASSLSGRGYTEAFF
j_call: TRBJ1-2; clone_size: .; d_call: TRBD1; v_call: TRBV6-6; cdr3_nt: TGTGCCAGCAGGGGACAGGGCCCTAACTATGGCTACACCTTC; cdr3_aa: CASRGQGPNYGYTF
j_call: TRBJ1-4; clone_size: .; d_call: .; v_call: TRBV5-1; cdr3_nt: TGCGCCAGCAGCTTACGGGGGATTGAAGAAAAACTGTTTTTT; cdr3_aa: CASSLRGIEEKLFF
j_call: TRBJ1-4; clone_size: .; d_call: .; v_call: TRBV5-8; cdr3_nt: TGTGCCAGCAGCTACCTAGCTGGAAAACTGTTTTTT; cdr3_aa: CASSYLAGKLFF
j_call: TRBJ2-7; clone_size: .; d_call: .; v_call: TRBV6-6; cdr3_nt: TGTGCCAGCAGTTACACCGGCGGGGTGGGAGACGAGCAGTACTTC; cdr3_aa: CASSYTGGVGDEQYF
j_call: TRBJ2-5; clone_size: .; d_call: .; v_call: TRBV21-1; cdr3_nt: TGTGCCAGCAGCATATTAACCCGACAGTTTCGGGAGACCCAGTACTTC; cdr3_aa: CASSILTRQFRETQYF
j_call: TRBJ2-5; clone_size: once; d_call: .; v_call: TRBV30; cdr3_nt: TGTGCCTGGAGTTATGGTCAGGAGACCCAGTACTTC; cdr3_aa: CAWSYGQETQYF
j_call: TRBJ2-3; clone_size: .; d_call: .; v_call: TRBV28; cdr3_nt: TGTGCCAGCAGGGGGGTTTGGTGGGAGGGGGGAGATACGCAGTATTTT; cdr3_aa: CASRGVWWEGGDTQYF
j_call: TRBJ2-7; clone_size: .; d_call: .; v_call: TRBV5-6; cdr3_nt: TGTGCCAGCACCGGGATACAAACTTACGAGCAGTACTTC; cdr3_aa: CASTGIQTYEQYF
j_call: TRBJ2-7; clone_size: .; d_call: TRBD2; v_call: TRBV4-1; cdr3_nt: TGCGCCAGCAGCCTAGCGGGGGTGAACGAGCAGTACTTC; cdr3_aa: CASSLAGVNEQYF
j_call: TRBJ2-1; clone_size: once; d_call: TRBD2; v_call: TRBV7-9; cdr3_nt: TGTGCCAGCAGCTCGCCGGGACTAGCGGGGGGGGATGAGCAGTTCTTC; cdr3_aa: CASSSPGLAGGDEQFF
j_call: TRBJ1-5; clone_size: .; d_call: .; v_call: TRBV29-1; cdr3_nt: TGCAGCGTTGGACAGGGCAATCAGCCCCAGCATTTT; cdr3_aa: CSVGQGNQPQHF
j_call: TRBJ2-3; clone_size: .; d_call: TRBD2; v_call: TRBV25-1; cdr3_nt: TGTGCCAGCAGTGAGGGACGACTAGCGGAGCTCACAGATACGCAGTATTTT; cdr3_aa: CASSEGRLAELTDTQYF
j_call: TRBJ2-1; clone_size: .; d_call: TRBD1; v_call: TRBV7-9; cdr3_nt: TGTGCCAGCAGCCAAGGGACAGACTACAATGAGCAGTTCTTC; cdr3_aa: CASSQGTDYNEQFF
j_call: TRBJ2-3; clone_size: .; d_call: .; v_call: TRBV25-1; cdr3_nt: TGTGCCAGCATACCGGGGGGCCCAAGCACAGATACGCAGTATTTT; cdr3_aa: CASIPGGPSTDTQYF
j_call: TRBJ2-1; clone_size: .; d_call: .; v_call: TRBV6-1; cdr3_nt: TGTGCCAGCAGTGAAGTTGCTAGCCGTCCGCATGAGCAGTTCTTC; cdr3_aa: CASSEVASRPHEQFF
j_call: TRBJ2-2; clone_size: few; d_call: .; v_call: TRBV7-8; cdr3_nt: TGTGCCAGCAGCTTAGCGGGGGCATCGAACACCGGGGAGCTGTTTTTT; cdr3_aa: CASSLAGASNTGELFF
j_call: TRBJ2-1; clone_size: .; d_call: TRBD1; v_call: TRBV5-1; cdr3_nt: TGCGCCAGTTCGGGACAGGGGTACAATGAGCAGTTCTTC; cdr3_aa: CASSGQGYNEQFF
j_call: TRBJ2-2; clone_size: .; d_call: .; v_call: TRBV6-5; cdr3_nt: TGTGCCAGCAGTTACAAAACTAGTGTGGCCGGGGAGCTGTTTTTT; cdr3_aa: CASSYKTSVAGELFF
j_call: TRBJ1-2; clone_size: .; d_call: .; v_call: TRBV18; cdr3_nt: TGTGCCAGCTCACCGACAGATTATGGCTACACCTTC; cdr3_aa: CASSPTDYGYTF
j_call: TRBJ1-4; clone_size: .; d_call: .; v_call: TRBV5-1; cdr3_nt: TGCGCCAGCAAAAAGGGTGGAGGGAATGAAAAACTGTTTTTT; cdr3_aa: CASKKGGGNEKLFF
j_call: TRBJ1-2; clone_size: once; d_call: .; v_call: TRBV5-1; cdr3_nt: TGCGCCAGCAGCCCCACCCAAGGTAACAGGAACTATGGCTACACCTTC; cdr3_aa: CASSPTQGNRNYGYTF
j_call: TRBJ2-7; clone_size: .; d_call: .; v_call: TRBV7-9; cdr3_nt: TGTGCCAGCAGCTCTAGAAGTGGCAGCCGCTCCTACGAGCAGTACTTC; cdr3_aa: CASSSRSGSRSYEQYF
j_call: TRBJ2-5; clone_size: .; d_call: TRBD2; v_call: TRBV10-2; cdr3_nt: TGCGCCAGCAGTGACAGCGGGAGTAGTGAGACCCAGTACTTC; cdr3_aa: CASSDSGSSETQYF
j_call: TRBJ2-1; clone_size: .; d_call: .; v_call: TRBV6-4; cdr3_nt: TGTGCCAGCAGTGACTCGGGAGTCAATGAGCAGTTCTTC; cdr3_aa: CASSDSGVNEQFF
j_call: TRBJ2-3; clone_size: .; d_call: TRBD2; v_call: TRBV9; cdr3_nt: TGTGCCAGCTCACCTGGGGGGGTCTCAAGGGGAGATACGCAGTATTTT; cdr3_aa: CASSPGGVSRGDTQYF
j_call: TRBJ2-7; clone_size: .; d_call: .; v_call: TRBV29-1; cdr3_nt: TGCAGCGTTGCGGTCAACTACGAGCAGTACTTC; cdr3_aa: CSVAVNYEQYF
j_call: TRBJ1-2; clone_size: .; d_call: TRBD1; v_call: TRBV5-1; cdr3_nt: TGCGCCAGCAGCCCCAATATGGGGGACAGGGGATATGGCTACACCTTC; cdr3_aa: CASSPNMGDRGYGYTF
j_call: TRBJ1-2; clone_size: .; d_call: .; v_call: TRBV28; cdr3_nt: TGTGCCAGCAGCCCCTCACACCCGGGGGGACCTAACTATGGCTACACCTTC; cdr3_aa: CASSPSHPGGPNYGYTF
j_call: TRBJ1-2; clone_size: .; d_call: TRBD1; v_call: TRBV5-4; cdr3_nt: TGTGCCAGCAGCTGGACAGGGGGCGATGGCTACACCTTC; cdr3_aa: CASSWTGGDGYTF
j_call: TRBJ2-5; clone_size: .; d_call: .; v_call: TRBV4-1; cdr3_nt: TGCGCCAGCAGCCAAGGTGGGGCAGGACAAGAGACCCAGTACTTC; cdr3_aa: CASSQGGAGQETQYF
j_call: TRBJ2-5; clone_size: .; d_call: .; v_call: TRBV19; cdr3_nt: TGTGCCAGTAGTAGTCGGGGTTCCTCAGAGACCCAGTACTTC; cdr3_aa: CASSSRGSSETQYF
j_call: TRBJ1-2; clone_size: .; d_call: .; v_call: TRBV15; cdr3_nt: TGTGCCACCAGCAGTGCCGCTGGCGGCTATGGCTACACCTTC; cdr3_aa: CATSSAAGGYGYTF
j_call: TRBJ2-7; clone_size: .; d_call: .; v_call: TRBV5-6; cdr3_nt: TGTGCCAGCGGATACTCAGACAGTTACGAGCAGTACTTC; cdr3_aa: CASGYSDSYEQYF
j_call: TRBJ2-7; clone_size: .; d_call: .; v_call: TRBV18; cdr3_nt: TGTGCCAGCTCACCCGCGGACAGCGACTACGAGCAGTACTTC; cdr3_aa: CASSPADSDYEQYF
j_call: TRBJ1-2; clone_size: .; d_call: .; v_call: TRBV30; cdr3_nt: TGTGCCTGGAGTGTTCCGACGGGGTATGGCTACACCTTC; cdr3_aa: CAWSVPTGYGYTF
j_call: TRBJ1-3; clone_size: .; d_call: .; v_call: TRBV6-5; cdr3_nt: TGTGCCAGCAGTTACCGACAGCGCCTCTCTGGAAACACCATATATTTT; cdr3_aa: CASSYRQRLSGNTIYF
j_call: TRBJ2-7; clone_size: .; d_call: .; v_call: TRBV19; cdr3_nt: TGTGCCAGTAGTATAGTAGCTTCCTACGAGCAGTACTTC; cdr3_aa: CASSIVASYEQYF
j_call: TRBJ2-7; clone_size: .; d_call: .; v_call: TRBV4-1; cdr3_nt: TGCGCCAGCAGCCAGCCGGGCTCCTACGAGCAGTACTTC; cdr3_aa: CASSQPGSYEQYF
j_call: TRBJ1-5; clone_size: once; d_call: .; v_call: TRBV2; cdr3_nt: TGTGCCAGCAGTGAAGTGAAGAGCAAGCCCCAGCATTTT; cdr3_aa: CASSEVKSKPQHF